This record looks at one TCR beta chain sequence and its context. The antigen is not known. The source of the sample is a study of T cell responses to AZD1222 COVID-19 vaccine. Generated by immunoSEQ multiplex PCR, the TCRdb table keeps only in-frame clones and is missing some. The top ten hold about 1.6% of the sample, which has 120,000 or so clones, about 85% seen once. Study-wide points: A mostly white British donor set with more females was recruited, and clonal diversity was possibly underestimated. Regions 160-218 and 743-854 dominated among vaccine-associated CD4 TCRs spanning spike. Among spike-specific TCRs, nearly half reportedly target unmutated variant regions. Repertoires were obtained solely post-peak T cell response.

V was trimmed by 1 base and J by 5 bases, leaving 12 bases between them. The germline gives CDR1 SEHNR, CDR2 FQNEAQ (reference sequence). The CDR3 is 14 amino acids. The clonotype comes from an adult in good health. V gene TRBV7-9 combines with J gene TRBJ2-7, with D hard to call. Sequenced here: peripheral blood, sampled on day 0 of AZD1222 vaccination. CDR3 DNA sequence: TGTGCCAGCAGCTTAGTTACATACAGCGACGAGCAGTACTTC. The encoded protein is CASSLVTYSDEQYF.